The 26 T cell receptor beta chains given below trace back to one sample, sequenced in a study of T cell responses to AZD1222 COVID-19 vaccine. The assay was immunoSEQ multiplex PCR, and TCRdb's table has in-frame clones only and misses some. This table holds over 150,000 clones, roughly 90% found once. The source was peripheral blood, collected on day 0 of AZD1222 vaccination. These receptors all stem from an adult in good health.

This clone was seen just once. The chain's CDR3 is CASSKLAGVTDTQYF. The DNA for the CDR3 is TGTGCCAGCAGCAAACTAGCGGGGGTCACAGATACGCAGTATTTT. The V call is TRBV7-2, the J call TRBJ2-3, with 11 bases fitting TRBD2. Per the germline V gene, CDR1 is SGHTA and CDR2 is FQGNSA. V dropped 5 bases and J dropped 2; count of bases not matched to a gene: 3. The CDR3 totals 15 residues.

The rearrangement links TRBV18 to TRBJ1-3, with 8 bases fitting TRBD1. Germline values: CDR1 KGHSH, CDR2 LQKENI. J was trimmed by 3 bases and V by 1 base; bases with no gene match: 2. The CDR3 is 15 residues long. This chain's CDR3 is CASSPRTGFGNTIYF. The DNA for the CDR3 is TGTGCCAGCTCACCACGGACAGGGTTTGGAAACACCATATATTTT.

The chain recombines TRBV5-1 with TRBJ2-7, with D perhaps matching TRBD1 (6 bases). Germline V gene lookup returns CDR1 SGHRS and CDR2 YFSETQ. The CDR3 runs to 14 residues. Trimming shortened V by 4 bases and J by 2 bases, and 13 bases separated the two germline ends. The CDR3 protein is CASSPQGTPYEQYF. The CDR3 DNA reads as TGCGCCAGCAGCCCCCAGGGGACACCCTACGAGCAGTACTTC.

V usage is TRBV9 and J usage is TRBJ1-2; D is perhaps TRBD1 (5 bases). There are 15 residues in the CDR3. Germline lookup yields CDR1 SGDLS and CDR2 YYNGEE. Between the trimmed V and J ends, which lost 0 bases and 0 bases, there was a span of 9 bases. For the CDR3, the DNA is TGTGCCAGCAGCGTAGATAGGGACCCTAACTATGGCTACACCTTC. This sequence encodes CASSVDRDPNYGYTF.

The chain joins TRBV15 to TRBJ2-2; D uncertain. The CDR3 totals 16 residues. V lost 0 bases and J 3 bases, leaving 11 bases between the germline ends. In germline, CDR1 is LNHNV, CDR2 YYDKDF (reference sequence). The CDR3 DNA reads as TGTGCCACCAGCAGAGAGGTCCTTAGCTACACCGGGGAGCTGTTTTTT. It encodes CATSREVLSYTGELFF.

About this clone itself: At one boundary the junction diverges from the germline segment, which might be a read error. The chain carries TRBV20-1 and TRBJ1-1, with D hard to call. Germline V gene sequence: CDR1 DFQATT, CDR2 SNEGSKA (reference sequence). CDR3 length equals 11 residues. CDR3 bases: TGCAGTGCTAGAGGGAACAGTGAAGCTTTCTTT. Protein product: CSARGNSEAFF.

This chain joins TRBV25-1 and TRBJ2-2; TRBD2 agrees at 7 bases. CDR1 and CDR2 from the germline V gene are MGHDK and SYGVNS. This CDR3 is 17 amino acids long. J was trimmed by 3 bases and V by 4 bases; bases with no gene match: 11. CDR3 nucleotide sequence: TGTGCCAGCAGTGGGAGCGTAGGGAGGGCGTACACCGGGGAGCTGTTTTTT. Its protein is CASSGSVGRAYTGELFF.

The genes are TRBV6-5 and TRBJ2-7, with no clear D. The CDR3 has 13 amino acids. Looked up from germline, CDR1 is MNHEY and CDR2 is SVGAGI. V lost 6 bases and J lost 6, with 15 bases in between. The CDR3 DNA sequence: TGTGCCAGCAGGGGTGGACCTTCGACCGAGCAGTACTTC. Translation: CASRGGPSTEQYF.

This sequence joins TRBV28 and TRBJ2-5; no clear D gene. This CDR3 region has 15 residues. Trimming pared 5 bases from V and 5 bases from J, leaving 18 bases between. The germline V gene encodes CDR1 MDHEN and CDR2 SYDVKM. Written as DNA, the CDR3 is TGTGCCAGCAGTCTCCCCCGCGGCGGTCAGGAGACCCAGTACTTC. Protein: CASSLPRGGQETQYF.

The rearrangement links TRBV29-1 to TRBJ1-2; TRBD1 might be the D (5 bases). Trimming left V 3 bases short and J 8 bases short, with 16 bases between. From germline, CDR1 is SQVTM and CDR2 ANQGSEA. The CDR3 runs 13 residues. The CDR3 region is CSVERDLAGGYTF. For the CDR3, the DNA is TGCAGCGTTGAGAGGGACCTGGCTGGGGGCTACACCTTC.

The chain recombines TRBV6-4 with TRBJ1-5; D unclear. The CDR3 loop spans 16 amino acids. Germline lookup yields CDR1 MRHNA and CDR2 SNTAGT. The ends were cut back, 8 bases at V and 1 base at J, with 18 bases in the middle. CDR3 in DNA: TGTGCCAGCTCCCCGGATGGGCCCGGGAGCAATCAGCCCCAGCATTTT. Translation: CASSPDGPGSNQPQHF.

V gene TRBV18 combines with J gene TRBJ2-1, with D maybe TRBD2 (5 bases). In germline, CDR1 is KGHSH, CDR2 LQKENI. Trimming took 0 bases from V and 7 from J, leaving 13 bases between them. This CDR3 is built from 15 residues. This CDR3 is CASSPPDRLPNEQFF. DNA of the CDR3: TGTGCCAGCTCACCACCGGATAGACTACCGAATGAGCAGTTCTTC.

CDR3 residues: CASSPRQGESYGYTF. The CDR3 DNA reads as TGTGCCAGTAGTCCGAGACAGGGGGAGAGCTATGGCTACACCTTC. V is TRBV19 and J is TRBJ1-2; TRBD1 matches 9 bases. Germline V gene lookup returns CDR1 LNHDA and CDR2 SQIVND (reference sequence). V was clipped by 5 bases and J by 4 bases; unmatched bases: 8. There are 15 residues in the CDR3.

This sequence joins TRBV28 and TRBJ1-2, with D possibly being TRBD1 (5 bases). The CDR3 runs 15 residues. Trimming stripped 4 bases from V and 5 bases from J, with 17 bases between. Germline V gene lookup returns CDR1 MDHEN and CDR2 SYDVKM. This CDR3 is CASSSTQPGKYGYTF. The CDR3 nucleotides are TGTGCCAGCAGTTCAACCCAACCAGGGAAATATGGCTACACCTTC.

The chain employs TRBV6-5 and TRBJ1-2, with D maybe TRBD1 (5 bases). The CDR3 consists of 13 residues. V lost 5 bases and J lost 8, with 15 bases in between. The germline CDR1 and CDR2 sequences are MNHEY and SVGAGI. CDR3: CASSSSQGRGYTF. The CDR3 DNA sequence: TGTGCCAGCAGTAGTAGTCAGGGAAGAGGCTACACCTTC.

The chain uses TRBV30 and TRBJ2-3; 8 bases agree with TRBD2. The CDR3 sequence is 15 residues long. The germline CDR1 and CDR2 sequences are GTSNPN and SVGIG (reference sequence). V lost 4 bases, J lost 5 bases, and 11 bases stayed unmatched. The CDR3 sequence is CAWMRRTGGRDTQYF. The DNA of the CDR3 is TGTGCCTGGATGCGTCGGACGGGGGGGCGAGATACGCAGTATTTT.

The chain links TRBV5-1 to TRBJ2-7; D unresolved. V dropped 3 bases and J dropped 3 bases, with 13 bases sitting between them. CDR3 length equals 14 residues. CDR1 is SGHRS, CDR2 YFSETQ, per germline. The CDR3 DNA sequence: TGCGCCAGCAGCTCGTCTTGGCAGCTCTACGAGCAGTACTTC. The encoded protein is CASSSSWQLYEQYF. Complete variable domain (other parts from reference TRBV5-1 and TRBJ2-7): KAGVTQTPRYLIKTRGQQVTLSCSPISGHRSVSWYQQTPGQGLQFLFEYFSETQRNKGNFPGRFSGRQFSNSRSEMNVSTLELGDSALYLCASSSSWQLYEQYFGPGTRLTVT.

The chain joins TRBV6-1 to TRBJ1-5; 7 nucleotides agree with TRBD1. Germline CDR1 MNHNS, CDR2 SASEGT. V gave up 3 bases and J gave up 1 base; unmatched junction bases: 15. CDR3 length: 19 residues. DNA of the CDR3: TGTGCCAGCAGTGACCCCGGACAGGCAGCGACCTTAAGCAATCAGCCCCAGCATTTT. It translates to CASSDPGQAATLSNQPQHF.

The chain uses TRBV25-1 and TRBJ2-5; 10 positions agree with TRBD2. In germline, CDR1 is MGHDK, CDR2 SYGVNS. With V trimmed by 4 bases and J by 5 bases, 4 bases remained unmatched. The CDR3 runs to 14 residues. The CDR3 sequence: CASSVSGREETQYF. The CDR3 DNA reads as TGTGCCAGCAGTGTAAGCGGGAGGGAGGAGACCCAGTACTTC.

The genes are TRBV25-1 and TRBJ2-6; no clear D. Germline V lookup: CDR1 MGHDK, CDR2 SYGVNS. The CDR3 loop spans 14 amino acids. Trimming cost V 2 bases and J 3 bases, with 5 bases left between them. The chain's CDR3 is CASSEGVGANVLTF. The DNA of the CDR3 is TGTGCCAGCAGTGAAGGGGTTGGGGCCAACGTCCTGACTTTC.

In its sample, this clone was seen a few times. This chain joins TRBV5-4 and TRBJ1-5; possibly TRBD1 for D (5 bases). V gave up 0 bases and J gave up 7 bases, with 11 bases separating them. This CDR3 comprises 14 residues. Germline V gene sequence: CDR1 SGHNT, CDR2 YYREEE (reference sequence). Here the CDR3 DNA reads TGTGCCAGCAGCTTGGGGGGCCGGGGGCAGCCCCAGCATTTT. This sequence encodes CASSLGGRGQPQHF. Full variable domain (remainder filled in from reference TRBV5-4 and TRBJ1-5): ETGVTQSPTHLIKTRGQQVTLRCSSQSGHNTVSWYQQALGQGPQFIFQYYREEENGRGNFPPRFSGLQFPNYSSELNVNALELDDSALYLCASSLGGRGQPQHFGDGTRLSIL.

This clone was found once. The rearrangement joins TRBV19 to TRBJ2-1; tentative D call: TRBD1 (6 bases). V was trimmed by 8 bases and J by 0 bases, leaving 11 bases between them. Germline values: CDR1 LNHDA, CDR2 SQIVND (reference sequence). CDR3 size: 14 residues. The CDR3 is CASSAQGSYNEQFF. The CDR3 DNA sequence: TGTGCCAGTTCAGCACAGGGCTCCTACAATGAGCAGTTCTTC.

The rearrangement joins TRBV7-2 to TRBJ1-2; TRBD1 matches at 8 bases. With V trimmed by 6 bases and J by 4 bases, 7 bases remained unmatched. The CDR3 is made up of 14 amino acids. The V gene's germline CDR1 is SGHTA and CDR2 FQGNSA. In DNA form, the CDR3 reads TGTGCCAGCAGTTTAAGTACAGGGGGCTATGGCTACACCTTC. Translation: CASSLSTGGYGYTF.

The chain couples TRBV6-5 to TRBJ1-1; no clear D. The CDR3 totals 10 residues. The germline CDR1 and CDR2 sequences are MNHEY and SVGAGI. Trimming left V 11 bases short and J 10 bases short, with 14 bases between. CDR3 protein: CAGKDEVAFF. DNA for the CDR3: TGTGCCGGAAAAGATGAAGTAGCTTTCTTT.

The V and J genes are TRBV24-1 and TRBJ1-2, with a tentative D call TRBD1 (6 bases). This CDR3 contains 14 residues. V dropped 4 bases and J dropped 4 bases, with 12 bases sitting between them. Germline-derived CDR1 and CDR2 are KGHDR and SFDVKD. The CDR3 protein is CATSDAGTLYGYTF. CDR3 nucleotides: TGTGCCACCAGTGACGCCGGGACACTCTATGGCTACACCTTC.

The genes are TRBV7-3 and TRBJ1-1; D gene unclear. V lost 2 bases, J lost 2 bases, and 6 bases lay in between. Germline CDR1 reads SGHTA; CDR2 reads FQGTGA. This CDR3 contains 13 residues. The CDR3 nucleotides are TGTGCCAGCAGCTTATGGGGAAACACTGAAGCTTTCTTT. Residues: CASSLWGNTEAFF. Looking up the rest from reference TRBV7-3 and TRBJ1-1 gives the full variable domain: GAGVSQTPSNKVTEKGKYVELRCDPISGHTALYWYRQSLGQGPEFLIYFQGTGAADDSGLPNDRFFAVRPEGSVSTLKIQRTERGDSAVYLCASSLWGNTEAFFGQGTRLTVV.